A single T cell receptor beta chain is shown here with its context. Methods used by the authors: Nucleated cell number was recorded as an estimate derived from reference gene primer amplification. TCRdb's table, derived via immunoSEQ multiplex PCR, lists solely in-frame clones and lacks some. The V and J calls and the clone size are those of that table, but D and trimming were determined from the DNA. The sample lists about 81,000 clones; around 85% were seen once. The data originate from a study of blood T cell repertoires in COVID-19. About the research overall: Sources were T cells, B-cell-depleted T cells, or PBMCs; the material itself was cDNA or gDNA.

The CDR3 contains 16 residues. Trimming at V came to 4 bases and at J to 2 bases, leaving 8 bases not matched to a gene. Germline CDR1 reads LGHDT; CDR2 reads YNNKEL (reference sequence). The rearrangement uses TRBV3-1 (or the pseudogene TRBV3-2) and TRBJ1-5; 7 bases agree with TRBD1. The sequence came from a woman between 65 and 79 years old with acute or convalescent COVID-19. Sample: peripheral blood. DNA of the CDR3: TGTGCCAGCAGCCCGACAGGGAGAGGGGGCAATCAGCCCCAGCATTTT. Residues: CASSPTGRGGNQPQHF.